These T cell receptor beta chains were read from a single sample in a study of blood T cell repertoires in COVID-19. Using immunoSEQ multiplex PCR, the repertoire was profiled, and TCRdb retains in-frame clones only, with some absent. The sample lists fewer than 500,000 clones, roughly 87% occurring once. Sequenced input: PBMCs or T cells enriched from blood (not recorded which). The receptors come from a woman under 30 who had recovered from COVID-19. CDR3s include the opening cysteine and the closing phenylalanine or tryptophan. D genes are given only for firm matches.

J gene: TRBJ2-5; D gene: TRBD1; V gene: TRBV10-1; CDR3 protein: CASSVGQEETQYF; CDR3 DNA: TGCGCCAGCAGTGTAGGACAGGAAGAGACCCAGTACTTC
J gene: TRBJ1-1; D gene: TRBD1; V gene: TRBV28; CDR3 protein: CASSLPGQGGFNTEAFF; CDR3 DNA: TGTGCCAGCAGCTTACCGGGACAGGGGGGATTTAACACTGAAGCTTTCTTT
J gene: TRBJ2-4; D gene: -; V gene: TRBV6-5; CDR3 protein: CASSPGREKNIQYF; CDR3 DNA: TGTGCCAGCAGTCCAGGTAGAGAGAAAAACATTCAGTACTTC
J gene: TRBJ2-1; D gene: TRBD1; V gene: TRBV9; CDR3 protein: CASSHPITVSEGALYNEQFF; CDR3 DNA: TGTGCCAGCTCCCACCCTATAACCGTATCCGAGGGGGCACTCTACAATGAGCAGTTCTTC
J gene: TRBJ1-1; D gene: -; V gene: TRBV10-2; CDR3 protein: CASSDRNTEAFF; CDR3 DNA: TGCGCCAGCAGTGACAGAAACACTGAAGCTTTCTTT
J gene: TRBJ2-2; D gene: TRBD2; V gene: TRBV9; CDR3 protein: CASSRTSGGTDTGELFF; CDR3 DNA: TGTGCCAGCAGCAGGACTAGCGGGGGGACGGACACCGGGGAGCTGTTTTTT
J gene: TRBJ1-5; D gene: -; V gene: TRBV19; CDR3 protein: CASSLKKGEIEPQHF; CDR3 DNA: TGTGCCAGTAGTCTTAAAAAGGGGGAAATTGAACCCCAGCATTTT
J gene: TRBJ2-5; D gene: TRBD2; V gene: TRBV2; CDR3 protein: CATSGLAGGNGETQYF; CDR3 DNA: TGTGCCACCTCGGGGCTGGCGGGGGGAAACGGAGAGACCCAGTACTTC
J gene: TRBJ2-4; D gene: TRBD1; V gene: TRBV7-2; CDR3 protein: CASSLGFRQGKQYF; CDR3 DNA: TGTGCCAGCAGCTTAGGATTCAGACAGGGGAAACAGTACTTC
J gene: TRBJ1-1; D gene: -; V gene: TRBV21-1; CDR3 protein: CASSPDKTGVISEAFF; CDR3 DNA: TGTGCCAGCAGCCCGGATAAGACAGGTGTGATAAGTGAAGCTTTCTTT